This note documents a single T cell receptor beta chain sequence. The antigen is undetermined. Treatment given: roughly ten-day PBMC culture with coronavirus spike peptide pools or control peptides (ViraFEST assay). These CD4+ T cells came from an unexposed donor, sampled before the COVID-19 pandemic (2011-2018). The sample comes from a study of vaccination and CD4 T cells after COVID-19. Overall study context: The cells were exposed to overlapping spike peptides originating from SARS-CoV-2, HCoV-NL63, HCoV-OC43 and HCoV-229E for stimulation. Study findings and constraints: Among those convalescent, a median roughly 90% of reactive clones emerged solely post-vaccination. In median terms, SARS-CoV-2-reactive clonotypes went from roughly 22 to 38, a nonsignificant rise. Spike mono-reactive status applied to 304 of 307 vaccine-specific clones in convalescent patients.

Germline CDR1 is DFQATT and CDR2 is SNEGSKA (reference sequence). The CDR3 has 14 amino acids. Trimming took off 5 bases at V and 6 bases at J, with 20 bases between the two ends. Sequence data for DNA of cultured CD4+ T cells were generated by the Oncomine TCR Beta short-read assay. TCRdb passed the PCR reads through MiXCR, listing each CDR3 protein once. Of about 5,700 distinct CDR3 sequences listed, 27% were seen once; the top ten hold about 18%. V and J are TRBV20-1 and TRBJ2-7; tentatively, D is TRBD1 or TRBD2 (6 bases each). The sequence was collected from a human donor in good health. Sequencing input: CD4+ T cells from blood, cultured in vitro. CDR3 nucleotides: TGCAGTGCTCCAAAGGGGGGATTTCCGGGCGAGCAGTACTTC. Translating gives CSAPKGGFPGEQYF.